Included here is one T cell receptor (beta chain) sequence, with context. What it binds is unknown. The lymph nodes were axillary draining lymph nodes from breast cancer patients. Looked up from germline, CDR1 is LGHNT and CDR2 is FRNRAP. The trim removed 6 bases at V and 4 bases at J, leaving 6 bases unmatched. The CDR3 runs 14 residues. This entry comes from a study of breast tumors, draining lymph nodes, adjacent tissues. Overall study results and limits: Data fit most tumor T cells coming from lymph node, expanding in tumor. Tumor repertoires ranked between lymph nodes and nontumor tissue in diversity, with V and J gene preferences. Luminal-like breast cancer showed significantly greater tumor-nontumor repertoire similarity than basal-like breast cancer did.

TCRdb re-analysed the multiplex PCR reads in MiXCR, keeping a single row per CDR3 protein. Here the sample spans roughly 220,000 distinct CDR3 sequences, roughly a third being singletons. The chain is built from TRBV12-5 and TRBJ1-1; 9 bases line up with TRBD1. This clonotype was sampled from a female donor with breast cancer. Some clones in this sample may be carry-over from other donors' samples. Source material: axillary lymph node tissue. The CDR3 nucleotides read TGTGCTAGTGGCCCTGGACAGGGGAGCACTGAAGCTTTCTTT. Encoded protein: CASGPGQGSTEAFF.